This TCR beta chain comes out of a study of blood T cell repertoires in COVID-19. Generated by immunoSEQ multiplex PCR, the TCRdb table keeps only in-frame clones and is missing some. In the table there are 270,000 or so clones, 80% to 90% of which are singletons. This CDR3 has 16 residues. Germline loops: CDR1 LGHNA, CDR2 YNFKEQ. Trimming took 0 bases from V and 5 from J; bases not matched to a gene: 4. The sequenced sample was peripheral blood. V is TRBV4-2 and J is TRBJ2-2; 9 bases map to TRBD1. This receptor was obtained from a woman aged 50 to 60 who had recovered from COVID-19. The CDR3 nucleotides are TGTGCCAGCAGCCAAGATTGGGACAGGGTGACCGGGGAGCTGTTTTTT. This encodes CASSQDWDRVTGELFF.